The present T cell receptor (beta chain) was sequenced within a study of blood T cell repertoires in COVID-19. Study-level information: T cells, B-cell-depleted T cells, or PBMCs supplied cDNA or gDNA.

The J segment lost 6 bases and the V segment lost 3 bases, leaving 4 bases of the junction unmatched. The germline gives CDR1 DFQATT, CDR2 SNEGSKA (reference sequence). CDR3 length: 14 amino acids. Per the original methods: Reference gene primers were amplified, and this amplification served to estimate nucleated cell counts. Clones were read by immunoSEQ multiplex PCR, and TCRdb kept only the in-frame ones, dropping some. V and J calls and clone size come straight from that table; D and trimming were deduced from the DNA. Of 150,000 to 170,000 clones in the sample, 65% to 85% were seen once. The rearrangement links TRBV20-1 to TRBJ1-4, with 10 bases that match TRBD1. Material for sequencing was peripheral blood. This TCR derives from a woman older than 75 with acute or convalescent COVID-19. The CDR3 sequence is CSASPGTGDEKLFF. In nucleotides, the CDR3 is TGCAGTGCTAGTCCCGGGACAGGGGATGAAAAACTGTTTTTT.